The sequence of this T cell receptor beta chain was determined in a study of CD4 T cells in relation to SARS-CoV-2 and coronaviruses. Overall study: Crossreactive spike epitopes shared across donors were mapped to their HLA restriction. Study-level points and caveats: The cross-reactivity analysis covered only spike protein, not other viral proteins. The assay detects memory recall responses, not culture-primed primary responses.

Here immunoSEQ multiplex PCR was the method, and the copy in TCRdb shows in-frame clones only, minus some. Of about 65,000 clones in the sample, 85% to 90% are singletons; the top ten hold over 1.5%. V was shortened by 1 base and J by 3 bases, with 7 bases between the two germline ends. The CDR3 spans 14 residues. Germline V gene data show CDR1 as SGHDN and CDR2 as FVKESK. Before the COVID-19 pandemic, during about 2010-2019, CD4+ T cells were taken from unexposed donors. To note about this clone: Antigen: not known.

The sequenced sample was memory CD4+ T cells from PBMCs. The rearrangement uses TRBV14 and TRBJ1-5; D is unclear. The receptor was derived from a human donor in good health. The CDR3 sequence is CASSQAGVNQPQHF. CDR3 DNA: TGTGCCAGCAGCCAAGCGGGAGTCAATCAGCCCCAGCATTTT.